Listed here are 17 T cell receptor beta chains from one sample, sequenced in a study of cytomegalovirus exposure and HLA in healthy donors. PCR employed 60 Vbeta and 13 Jbeta primers. Some clones are missing from TCRdb's copy, which holds only in-frame ones; the method was immunoSEQ multiplex PCR. In the table there are under 200,000 clones, 68% of which are singletons. The specimen was PBMCs. Every receptor here comes from a middle-aged man in good health and CMV-seronegative.

Note on this clone: Its ends do not fully match the called genes, so a read error is possible. This sequence joins TRBV6-5 and TRBJ2-7; TRBD2 agrees at 10 bases. The CDR3 is 15 amino acids. The germline V gene encodes CDR1 MNHEY and CDR2 SVGAGI. The CDR3, as DNA: TGTGCCAGCAGTTACCAACTAGCGGGGTCTTACGCGCAGTACTTC. The encoded protein is CASSYQLAGSYAQYF.

The rearrangement links TRBV6-6 to TRBJ1-1; D remains ambiguous. CDR3 length: 14 amino acids. The germline V and J ends were trimmed by 2 bases and 7 bases, with 14 bases remaining between them. The germline V gene has CDR1 MNHNY and CDR2 SVGAGI (reference sequence). The CDR3 coding sequence is TGTGCCAGCAGTTACATCGACCAGGAGGTTGAAGCTTTCTTT. Translating gives CASSYIDQEVEAFF.

The gene calls are TRBV7-9 and TRBJ1-4; D gene ambiguous. The V end was cut by 1 base, the J end by 7 bases, with 10 bases between. Per germline, CDR1 SEHNR and CDR2 FQNEAQ (reference sequence). The CDR3 has 14 residues. The DNA for the CDR3 is TGTGCCAGCAGCTTAGTGGCGGCAAGTGAAAAACTGTTTTTT. The encoded protein is CASSLVAASEKLFF. Variable domain in full (rest from reference TRBV7-9 and TRBJ1-4): DTGVSQNPRHKITKRGQNVTFRCDPISEHNRLYWYRQTLGQGPEFLTYFQNEAQLEKSRLLSDRFSAERPKGSFSTLEIQRTEQGDSAMYLCASSLVAASEKLFFGSGTQLSVL.

The V gene is TRBV6-1, the J gene TRBJ1-2; D is undetermined. There are 13 residues in the CDR3. CDR1 and CDR2 from the germline V gene are MNHNS and SASEGT. Trimming pared 1 base from V and 4 bases from J, leaving 7 bases between. The CDR3 DNA is TGTGCCAGCAGTGAAGAGCACCTCTATGGCTACACCTTC. This encodes CASSEEHLYGYTF.

V is TRBV7-9 and J is TRBJ1-1; weak D call: TRBD1 (6 bases). Per the germline V gene, CDR1 is SEHNR and CDR2 is FQNEAQ (reference sequence). The CDR3 runs to 13 residues. Trimming cost V 6 bases and J 1 base, with 9 bases left between them. As DNA, the CDR3 is TGTGCCAGCAGGATACAGGGGAACACTGAAGCTTTCTTT. Protein sequence: CASRIQGNTEAFF.

The chain has TRBV5-1 and TRBJ2-7; 11 nucleotides align to TRBD2. The V segment lost 4 bases and the J segment 0 bases; nucleotides outside the gene matches: 3. The germline CDR1 and CDR2 sequences are SGHRS and YFSETQ. The CDR3 is 15 residues long. The CDR3 spells CASSPTSGSSYEQYF. CDR3 coding DNA: TGCGCCAGCAGCCCTACTAGCGGGAGCTCCTACGAGCAGTACTTC.

This sequence joins TRBV4-1 and TRBJ2-5, with no clear D. CDR3 length equals 13 residues. CDR1 is MGHRA, CDR2 YSYEKL, per germline. Trimming shortened V by 4 bases and J by 9 bases, and 15 bases separated the two germline ends. As DNA, the CDR3 is TGCGCCAGCAGCCTCGGGTCCGTGTCGGCCCAGTACTTC. It translates to CASSLGSVSAQYF.

The chain combines TRBV2 with TRBJ1-1, with D uncertain. This CDR3 region has 14 residues. The germline V gene has CDR1 SNHLY and CDR2 FYNNEI. V lost 7 bases and J 0 bases, leaving 12 bases between the germline ends. The CDR3 DNA reads as TGTGCCAGCACATCAGGTGGGCTGAACACTGAAGCTTTCTTT. It codes for CASTSGGLNTEAFF.

The J gene is TRBJ2-5, the V gene TRBV9, with 7 bases lining up with TRBD1. The V segment lost 0 bases and the J segment 5 bases; nucleotides outside the gene matches: 1. The CDR3 has 13 residues. The germline gives CDR1 SGDLS, CDR2 YYNGEE. The CDR3 spells CASSVGQGETQYF. In nucleotides, the CDR3 is TGTGCCAGCAGCGTAGGACAGGGTGAGACCCAGTACTTC.

The chain is built from TRBV10-2 and TRBJ1-4; 8 nucleotides agree with TRBD1. Germline assignment: CDR1 WSHSY and CDR2 SAAADI. The CDR3 spans 15 residues. Trimming took 6 bases from V and 3 from J; bases not matched to a gene: 6. Written as DNA, the CDR3 is TGCGCCAGCAGGGGACAGGAGGTAGCTAATGAAAAACTGTTTTTT. Encoded protein: CASRGQEVANEKLFF.

The rearrangement uses TRBV28 and TRBJ1-1, with TRBD1 identical over 8 bases. The J segment lost 0 bases and the V segment lost 5 bases, leaving 8 bases of the junction unmatched. Looked up from germline, CDR1 is MDHEN and CDR2 is SYDVKM. This CDR3 is 16 amino acids long. CDR3 coding DNA: TGTGCCAGCAGTCCAGACTGGACAGGGATGAACACTGAAGCTTTCTTT. Its translation is CASSPDWTGMNTEAFF.

The chain recombines TRBV5-1 with TRBJ2-2, with TRBD2 matching over 11 bases. CDR3 length: 18 residues. With V trimmed by 0 bases and J by 5 bases, 9 bases remained unmatched. Germline-derived CDR1 and CDR2 are SGHRS and YFSETQ. CDR3 bases: TGCGCCAGCAGCTTGGGAGACATAGCGGGGGGGCGAACCGGGGAGCTGTTTTTT. This codes for CASSLGDIAGGRTGELFF. Combining the CDR3 with reference TRBV5-1 and TRBJ2-2 gives the whole variable domain KAGVTQTPRYLIKTRGQQVTLSCSPISGHRSVSWYQQTPGQGLQFLFEYFSETQRNKGNFPGRFSGRQFSNSRSEMNVSTLELGDSALYLCASSLGDIAGGRTGELFFGEGSRLTVL.

This clone showed up just a few times. The chain links TRBV7-6 to TRBJ1-1; no clear D gene. CDR1 is SGHVS, CDR2 FNYEAQ, per germline. V was cut by 5 bases and J by 7 bases, with 14 bases left in between. CDR3 length equals 13 residues. The CDR3 DNA is TGTGCCAGCAGCCTTCAGGAACGGGGTGAAGCTTTCTTT. It codes for CASSLQERGEAFF.

The genes are TRBV7-2 and TRBJ1-5; D remains unclear. CDR1 and CDR2 from the germline V gene are SGHTA and FQGNSA. The CDR3 is 12 residues long. Deletions cut 8 bases from V and 0 bases from J, with 5 bases between. The CDR3 bases are TGTGCCAGCTCCAATAGCAATCAGCCCCAGCATTTT. Amino acids: CASSNSNQPQHF.

A few counts support this clone. The chain couples TRBV6-1 to TRBJ2-5; 10 bases are a match to TRBD1. The CDR3 totals 15 residues. The germline V gene encodes CDR1 MNHNS and CDR2 SASEGT. J gave up 5 bases and V 6 bases, and 9 bases lay outside the gene matches. The CDR3: CASSRDRGLVETQYF. CDR3 sequence (DNA): TGTGCCAGCAGCCGGGACAGGGGCCTCGTCGAGACCCAGTACTTC.

The chain employs TRBV20-1 and TRBJ1-2; tentative D call: TRBD1 (5 bases). The CDR3 has 11 amino acids. The germline V gene has CDR1 DFQATT and CDR2 SNEGSKA (reference sequence). With 5 bases removed from V and 10 bases from J, the gap between germline ends came to 14 bases. The CDR3 sequence: CSAGRQFFYTF. CDR3 in DNA: TGCAGTGCTGGTAGACAGTTTTTCTACACCTTC.

The chain combines TRBV6-5 with TRBJ1-3; D possibly corresponds to TRBD1 (5 bases). CDR1 is MNHEY and CDR2 is SVGAGI in the germline V gene. V lost 0 bases and J 4 bases, leaving 10 bases between the germline ends. The CDR3 contains 15 residues. The DNA for the CDR3 is TGTGCCAGCAGTTACTCGCCACAGGTCGGAAACACCATATATTTT. It translates to CASSYSPQVGNTIYF.